Below are 31 T cell receptor beta chains sequenced from a single sample in a study of control samples from healthy donors and cancer patients. Clones were read by immunoSEQ multiplex PCR, and TCRdb kept only the in-frame ones, dropping some. The sample holds 130,000 to 150,000 clones, roughly 89% seen once. The sequenced material came from blood. The receptors derive from a young man in good health.

V gene TRBV7-9 combines with J gene TRBJ2-5; D gene unclear. This CDR3 contains 11 residues. V lost 2 bases and J lost 5, with 3 bases in between. Per germline, CDR1 SEHNR and CDR2 FQNEAQ (reference sequence). The CDR3 bases are TGTGCCAGCAGCTTAATTGAGACCCAGTACTTC. It specifies CASSLIETQYF.

V is TRBV3-1 (or the pseudogene TRBV3-2) and J is TRBJ2-3; TRBD2 agrees at 9 bases. Trimming removed 5 bases from V and 2 bases from J; junction bases left unmatched: 8. Germline CDR1 is LGHDT and CDR2 is YNNKEL (reference sequence). CDR3 size: 16 residues. The CDR3 reads CASSSQLAGSTDTQYF. Here the CDR3 DNA reads TGTGCCAGCAGCAGCCAGCTAGCGGGGTCCACAGATACGCAGTATTTT.

J is TRBJ2-7 and V is TRBV27; D unresolved. Per the germline V gene, CDR1 is MNHEY and CDR2 is SMNVEV (reference sequence). The CDR3 has 12 residues. The V end lost 3 bases, the J end lost 6 bases, and 9 bases lay between the germline ends. CDR3 residues: CASSFGQSEQYF. CDR3 nucleotide sequence: TGTGCCAGCAGTTTCGGCCAATCCGAGCAGTACTTC.

This chain links TRBV4-2 with TRBJ2-5; 7 nucleotides align to TRBD2. V was pared by 6 bases and J by 1 base, with 5 bases of the junction left unmatched. There are 14 residues in the CDR3. CDR1 is LGHNA, CDR2 YNFKEQ, per germline. CDR3 coding DNA: TGTGCCAGCAGTGGAAGCGGGGTCCAAGAGACCCAGTACTTC. Residues: CASSGSGVQETQYF.

V usage is TRBV11-1 and J usage is TRBJ2-7; D uncertain. This CDR3 has 13 amino acids. The germline gives CDR1 SGHAT, CDR2 FQDESV (reference sequence). The V and J ends lost 5 bases and 2 bases respectively, with 10 bases between them. This CDR3 is CASSTPPTYEQYF. The CDR3 DNA reads as TGTGCCAGCAGCACCCCCCCCACCTACGAGCAGTACTTC.

The chain has TRBV3-1 (or the pseudogene TRBV3-2) and TRBJ1-6; the D gene is possibly TRBD1 (5 bases). This CDR3 is 12 amino acids long. The V end lost 4 bases, the J end lost 12 bases, and 10 bases lay between the germline ends. Germline assignment: CDR1 LGHDT and CDR2 YNNKEL (reference sequence). The CDR3 region has the DNA TGTGCCAGCAGCCTCGGGGGGGGACCCCTCCACTTT. It specifies CASSLGGGPLHF.

This chain joins TRBV7-9 and TRBJ1-6, with TRBD1 as a possible D gene (6 bases). In germline, CDR1 is SEHNR, CDR2 FQNEAQ (reference sequence). The CDR3 spans 15 residues. V lost 8 bases and J 4 bases, leaving 15 bases between the germline ends. CDR3 region: CASAGGAAYNSPLHF. DNA for the CDR3: TGTGCCAGCGCCGGGGGGGCCGCTTATAATTCACCCCTCCACTTT.

On this clone itself: Different DNA sequences within this sample yield the same CDR3. The gene calls are TRBV4-3 and TRBJ2-7; D uncertain. CDR1 is LGHNA and CDR2 is YSLEER in the germline V gene. V lost 0 bases, J lost 4 bases, and 7 bases lay in between. The CDR3 is 13 residues long. CDR3 nucleotides: TGCGCCAGCAGCCAAGACAAGGGTTACGAGCAGTACTTC. The encoded protein is CASSQDKGYEQYF.

This clone was observed a single time. The chain carries TRBV27 and TRBJ2-5; D is ambiguous. CDR1 MNHEY and CDR2 SMNVEV come from the germline V gene (reference sequence). This CDR3 is 13 amino acids long. Trimming stripped 8 bases from V and 4 bases from J, with 14 bases between. The CDR3 loop reads CASGKGGRETQYF. Here the CDR3 DNA reads TGTGCCAGCGGAAAGGGTGGGCGAGAGACCCAGTACTTC.

The chain has TRBV6-5 and TRBJ2-7; D remains unclear. V lost 5 bases to trimming and J lost 4 bases, with 9 bases between them. Germline assignment: CDR1 MNHEY and CDR2 SVGAGI. This CDR3 spans 12 amino acids. The CDR3 coding sequence is TGTGCCAGCAGTCCAGGTGCTTACGAGCAGTACTTC. Amino acids: CASSPGAYEQYF.

The chain couples TRBV5-1 to TRBJ1-1, with TRBD1 matching 8 bases. With V trimmed by 4 bases and J by 1 base, 6 bases remained unmatched. The CDR3 spans 15 residues. CDR1 is SGHRS, CDR2 YFSETQ, per germline. The CDR3 sequence is CASSPGGQENTEAFF. In DNA, the CDR3 is TGCGCCAGCAGCCCTGGGGGACAGGAGAACACTGAAGCTTTCTTT.

About this clone: Other DNA sequences in the sample encode the same CDR3. V usage is TRBV24-1 and J usage is TRBJ1-1; no definite D call. Germline V gene data show CDR1 as KGHDR and CDR2 as SFDVKD. V lost 3 bases and J 1 base, leaving 2 bases between the germline ends. The CDR3 sequence is 12 residues long. As DNA, the CDR3 is TGTGCCACCAGTGATAGGAACACTGAAGCTTTCTTT. Protein sequence: CATSDRNTEAFF.

The chain recombines TRBV7-2 with TRBJ2-7; 8 nucleotides align to TRBD2. With V trimmed by 6 bases and J by 3 bases, 7 bases remained unmatched. Germline CDR1 SGHTA, CDR2 FQGNSA. The CDR3 runs to 14 residues. The CDR3 region has the DNA TGTGCCAGCAGTATATCGGCGGGGGGCTACGAGCAGTACTTC. This translates into CASSISAGGYEQYF.

This chain links TRBV7-3 with TRBJ2-1; 9 bases fit TRBD1. Germline lookup yields CDR1 SGHTA and CDR2 FQGTGA. The CDR3 extends over 12 amino acids. V lost 5 bases to trimming and J lost 7 bases; unmatched junction nucleotides: 0. CDR3 amino acids: CASSGQGNEQFF. In DNA, the CDR3 is TGTGCCAGCAGCGGACAGGGGAATGAGCAGTTCTTC.

This chain links TRBV5-5 with TRBJ1-6; D is uncertain. Trimming removed 3 bases at V and 9 bases at J, with 13 bases between. The CDR3 length is 14 residues. CDR1 is SGHKS and CDR2 is YYEKEE in the germline V gene (reference sequence). The CDR3 here is CASSSASAASPLHF. The CDR3 DNA reads TGTGCCAGCAGCTCCGCGTCTGCGGCTTCACCCCTCCACTTT.

This clone was counted between two and nine times. The rearrangement links TRBV25-1 to TRBJ2-5; no firm D call. The CDR3 spans 12 residues. V lost 3 bases and J 0 bases, leaving 2 bases between the germline ends. CDR1 MGHDK and CDR2 SYGVNS come from the germline V gene. The CDR3, as DNA: TGTGCCAGCAGTGAGTACCAAGAGACCCAGTACTTC. This sequence encodes CASSEYQETQYF. The variable domain in full, with the rest retrieved from reference TRBV25-1 and TRBJ2-5, is EADIYQTPRYLVIGTGKKITLECSQTMGHDKMYWYQQDPGMELHLIHYSYGVNSTEKGDLSSESTVSRIRTEHFPLTLESARPSHTSQYLCASSEYQETQYFGPGTRLLVL.

The chain combines TRBV3-1 (or the pseudogene TRBV3-2) with TRBJ2-5; a weak D match, TRBD2 (5 bases). This CDR3 contains 11 residues. V lost 8 bases and J lost 9, with 13 bases in between. Per the germline V gene, CDR1 is LGHDT and CDR2 is YNNKEL (reference sequence). CDR3: CASGESPAQYF. The DNA for the CDR3 is TGTGCCAGCGGGGAGAGCCCGGCCCAGTACTTC.

The V and J genes are TRBV4-3 and TRBJ2-5; 7 bases align to TRBD1. The length of the CDR3 is 16 residues. J was trimmed by 3 bases and V by 3 bases; bases with no gene match: 10. The germline V gene has CDR1 LGHNA and CDR2 YSLEER. In DNA, the CDR3 is TGCGCCAGCAGCCACCGTCCCGACAGGGAAGAAGAGACCCAGTACTTC. It specifies CASSHRPDREEETQYF.

The chain links TRBV9 to TRBJ2-5; 11 bases are shared with TRBD2. CDR1 is SGDLS and CDR2 is YYNGEE in the germline V gene. Trimming removed 5 bases from V and 5 bases from J; junction bases left unmatched: 5. The CDR3 is 14 amino acids. In DNA, the CDR3 is TGTGCCAGCAGTGCGACTAGCGGGGTGGAGACCCAGTACTTC. Translating it yields CASSATSGVETQYF.

This sequence joins TRBV6-5 and TRBJ1-1, with D unresolved. Trimming stripped 6 bases from V and 3 bases from J, with 11 bases between. The CDR3 is 13 amino acids. Germline-derived CDR1 and CDR2 are MNHEY and SVGAGI. The CDR3 protein is CASSLNLDTEAFF. In nucleotides, the CDR3 is TGTGCCAGCAGCCTCAATTTGGACACTGAAGCTTTCTTT.

Details on this clone: A much larger clone sits a single nucleotide away, making a read error possible. Here the CDR3 DNA reads TGTGCCAGCAGCTTGGACGGAAGCTCTGGAAACACCATATATTTT. Its protein product is CASSLDGSSGNTIYF. The J gene is TRBJ1-3, the V gene TRBV7-8, with unresolved D. With 3 bases removed from V and 0 bases from J, the gap between germline ends came to 9 bases. CDR3 size: 15 residues. From germline, CDR1 is SGHVS and CDR2 FQNEAQ.

The CDR3 is CASSLGTGGQAHYEQYF. CDR3 nucleotides: TGTGCCAGCAGTCTCGGGACAGGGGGCCAGGCCCACTACGAGCAGTACTTC. J is TRBJ2-7 and V is TRBV6-6; 12 bases are a match to TRBD1. Germline V gives CDR1 MNHNY, CDR2 SVGAGI (reference sequence). The CDR3 is made up of 17 amino acids. Germline trimming cut 5 bases from V and 3 bases from J; bases unmatched to any gene: 11.

The chain employs TRBV7-2 and TRBJ2-7; 9 bases map to TRBD1. The length of the CDR3 is 14 residues. Germline-derived CDR1 and CDR2 are SGHTA and FQGNSA. J gave up 1 base and V 3 bases, and 1 base lay outside the gene matches. The CDR3 protein is CASSFGTGSYEQYF. The CDR3 DNA is TGTGCCAGCAGCTTCGGGACAGGGTCCTACGAGCAGTACTTC.

The chain joins TRBV19 to TRBJ1-2; possibly TRBD1 for D (6 bases). Germline CDR1 reads LNHDA; CDR2 reads SQIVND (reference sequence). The CDR3 consists of 16 residues. The V end lost 7 bases, the J end lost 4 bases, and 22 bases lay between the germline ends. The CDR3 region is CASNPQGGPWGYGYTF. CDR3 bases: TGTGCCAGTAACCCACAAGGGGGACCCTGGGGCTATGGCTACACCTTC.

The rearrangement joins TRBV4-3 to TRBJ2-5; 14 bases align to TRBD2. The CDR3 contains 19 residues. Germline V gene lookup returns CDR1 LGHNA and CDR2 YSLEER. V was pared by 2 bases and J by 0 bases, with 8 bases of the junction left unmatched. The CDR3 DNA sequence: TGCGCCAGCAGCCAATACCAAGGACTAGCGGGGGGCAACCAAGAGACCCAGTACTTC. It codes for CASSQYQGLAGGNQETQYF.

The chain is built from TRBV4-3 and TRBJ2-7; D remains ambiguous. Deletions cut 0 bases from V and 0 bases from J, with 12 bases between. This CDR3 contains 16 residues. Germline CDR1 is LGHNA and CDR2 is YSLEER. This chain's CDR3 is CASSQDSFVSSYEQYF. In DNA form, the CDR3 reads TGCGCCAGCAGCCAAGACTCCTTTGTCAGCTCCTACGAGCAGTACTTC.

The genes are TRBV4-1 and TRBJ2-7; D possibly matches TRBD1 or TRBD2 (5 bases each). With 0 bases removed from V and 0 bases from J, the gap between germline ends came to 9 bases. In germline, CDR1 is MGHRA, CDR2 YSYEKL. The CDR3 consists of 15 residues. CDR3 bases: TGCGCCAGCAGCCAAGAGACGGGGCGCTCCTACGAGCAGTACTTC. It specifies CASSQETGRSYEQYF.

The chain's CDR3 is CASSTPGHREGTSGNTIYF. As DNA, the CDR3 is TGTGCCAGTAGTACGCCGGGACACAGGGAGGGGACCTCTGGAAACACCATATATTTT. The rearrangement links TRBV19 to TRBJ1-3, with a tentative D call TRBD1 (6 bases). The CDR3 has 19 amino acids. CDR1 and CDR2 (germline): LNHDA, SQIVND (reference sequence). The V gene lost 4 bases and the J gene lost 0 bases, with 22 bases spanning the gap. Full variable domain (missing parts from reference TRBV19 and TRBJ1-3): DGGITQSPKYLFRKEGQNVTLSCEQNLNHDAMYWYRQDPGQGLRLIYYSQIVNDFQKGDIAEGYSVSREKKESFPLTVTSAQKNPTAFYLCASSTPGHREGTSGNTIYFGEGSWLTVV.

This chain links TRBV27 with TRBJ2-7; TRBD1 agrees at 7 bases. This CDR3 comprises 14 residues. CDR1 is MNHEY and CDR2 is SMNVEV in the germline V gene (reference sequence). The V segment lost 4 bases and the J segment 7 bases; nucleotides outside the gene matches: 10. CDR3 residues: CASSSWTGWGEQYF. CDR3 nucleotide sequence: TGTGCCAGCAGTTCCTGGACAGGCTGGGGGGAGCAGTACTTC.

This clone was found once. The chain joins TRBV30 to TRBJ2-7; 11 bases map to TRBD1. Looked up from germline, CDR1 is GTSNPN and CDR2 is SVGIG (reference sequence). J lost 5 bases, V lost 0 bases, and 9 bases had no gene match. The CDR3 loop spans 16 amino acids. The DNA of the CDR3 is TGTGCCTGGAGTGTAGGGACAGGGGGTATTATCGACGAGCAGTACTTC. Its translation: CAWSVGTGGIIDEQYF.

Regarding this clone: The sample holds other DNA sequences that translate to the same CDR3. This chain connects TRBV4-3 to TRBJ1-4; possibly TRBD1 for D (5 bases). The germline V and J ends were trimmed by 0 bases and 2 bases, with 10 bases remaining between them. This CDR3 is 16 amino acids long. The germline CDR1 and CDR2 sequences are LGHNA and YSLEER. CDR3 region: CASSQDLGATNEKLFF. CDR3 nucleotide sequence: TGCGCCAGCAGCCAAGATCTAGGGGCCACTAATGAAAAACTGTTTTTT.